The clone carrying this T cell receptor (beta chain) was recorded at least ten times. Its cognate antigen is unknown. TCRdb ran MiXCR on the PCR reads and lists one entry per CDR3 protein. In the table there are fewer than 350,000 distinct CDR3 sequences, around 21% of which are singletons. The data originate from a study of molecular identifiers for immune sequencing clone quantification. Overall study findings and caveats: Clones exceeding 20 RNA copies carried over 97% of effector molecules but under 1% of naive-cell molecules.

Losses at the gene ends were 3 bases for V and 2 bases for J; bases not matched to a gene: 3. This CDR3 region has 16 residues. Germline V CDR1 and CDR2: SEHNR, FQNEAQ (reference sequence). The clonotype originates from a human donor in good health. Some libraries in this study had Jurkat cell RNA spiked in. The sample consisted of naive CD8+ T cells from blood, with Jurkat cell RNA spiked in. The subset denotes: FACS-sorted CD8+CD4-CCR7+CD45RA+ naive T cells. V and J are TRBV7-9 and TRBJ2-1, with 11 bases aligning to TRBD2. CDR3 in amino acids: CASSFLAGGAYNEQFF. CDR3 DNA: TGTGCCAGCAGCTTTCTAGCGGGAGGAGCCTACAATGAGCAGTTCTTC.